These T cell receptor beta chains were read from a single sample in a study of blood T cell repertoires in COVID-19. The protocol was immunoSEQ multiplex PCR, while the TCRdb copy is restricted to in-frame clones and leaves out a portion. Of 310,000 or so clones listed, about 86% were seen once; the top ten hold approximately 1.1%. Material: peripheral blood. These receptors originate from a woman aged 45-60 years with acute or convalescent COVID-19. Each CDR3 is given with its conserved first and last residue. The D gene is left open where the match is weak. Where a row states a size, it is once, few, many or the class of an expanded clone; other rows omit it.

j_call,clone_size,d_call,v_call,cdr3_nt,cdr3_aa
TRBJ1-2,.,.,TRBV4-1,TGCGCCAGCAGCCTTGTCGGACAGAATGGCTACACCTTC,CASSLVGQNGYTF
TRBJ1-3,.,.,TRBV3-1/TRBV3-2,TGTGCCAGCAGTATACAGCTTTACTCTGGAAACACCATATATTTT,CASSIQLYSGNTIYF
TRBJ2-7,.,TRBD2,TRBV7-8,TGTGCCAGCAGCCCCAGGACTAGCGGGAGAGAGCAGTACTTC,CASSPRTSGREQYF
TRBJ2-1,.,.,TRBV7-2,TGTGCCAGCAGCGTCCGGGACTCACGGCAACTCAACAATGAGCAGTTCTTC,CASSVRDSRQLNNEQFF
TRBJ1-6,.,.,TRBV3-1/TRBV3-2,TGTGCCAGCAGCCAAAAACTCGCAGGCTATAATTCACCCCTCCACTTT,CASSQKLAGYNSPLHF
TRBJ1-5,.,TRBD1,TRBV30,TGTGCCTGGAGGGGACAGGGAGTCGATCAGCCCCAGCATTTT,CAWRGQGVDQPQHF
TRBJ2-1,.,TRBD2,TRBV3-1/TRBV3-2,TGTGCCAGCAGCCAAGATACGGGGGGGGGCAATGAGCAGTTCTTC,CASSQDTGGGNEQFF
TRBJ1-1,.,TRBD1,TRBV15,TGTGCCACCAGCAGAGATCGAGGGGGCGCGGGGGCTTTCTTT,CATSRDRGGAGAFF
TRBJ1-3,few,.,TRBV2,TGTGCCAGCAGTGAATCTCCGCGCCCCAGGGCGGTCTCTGGAAACACCATATATTTT,CASSESPRPRAVSGNTIYF
TRBJ1-4,.,TRBD1,TRBV2,TGTGCCAGCAGTGTCAGACAGGGAAGTTCTGAAAAACTGTTTTTT,CASSVRQGSSEKLFF
TRBJ2-3,few,.,TRBV11-2,TGTGCCAGCAGTTTGGAGGGGGATACGCAGTATTTT,CASSLEGDTQYF
TRBJ2-3,.,.,TRBV30,TGTGCCTGGAGTAAAACGGGAGGCACAGATACGCAGTATTTT,CAWSKTGGTDTQYF
TRBJ2-5,.,TRBD2,TRBV9,TGTGCCAGCAAGCCGGGTAGCGGGGGGAGCCGAGAGACCCAGTACTTC,CASKPGSGGSRETQYF
TRBJ1-5,.,.,TRBV2,TGTGCCAGCAGTGAAAGTCGGACATACAATCAGCCCCAGCATTTT,CASSESRTYNQPQHF
TRBJ1-1,.,TRBD1,TRBV19,TGTGCCAGTCACAGGGGTCCTAACACTGAAGCTTTCTTT,CASHRGPNTEAFF
TRBJ2-7,few,TRBD2,TRBV7-2,TGTGCCAGCAGCTTCGCTAGCGGGAGTGGAGACGAGCAGTACTTC,CASSFASGSGDEQYF
TRBJ2-2,.,.,TRBV9,TGTGCCAGCAGCCCGCAGGGCCCCACCGGGGAGCTGTTTTTT,CASSPQGPTGELFF
TRBJ1-3,.,.,TRBV28,TGTGCCAGCAGTTTAGAAAGTAGGCAGGCGCCTTCTGGAAACACCATATATTTT,CASSLESRQAPSGNTIYF
TRBJ1-1,once,.,TRBV5-1,TGCGCCAGCAGCTGGAGTCAGGGAGGAAACACTGAAGCTTTCTTT,CASSWSQGGNTEAFF
TRBJ1-4,few,TRBD1,TRBV28,TGTGCCAGCAGCCCAACCCTGGGGACAGGGGGGGAAAAACTGTTTTTT,CASSPTLGTGGEKLFF
TRBJ2-7,.,TRBD1,TRBV11-3,TGTGCCAGCAGCAAGGGACAGGAGTACGAGCAGTACTTC,CASSKGQEYEQYF
TRBJ2-1,.,TRBD2,TRBV5-4,TGTGCCAGCAGCCAGACTAGCGGGAGAGGGAATGAGCAGTTCTTC,CASSQTSGRGNEQFF
TRBJ2-7,.,TRBD2,TRBV7-2,TGTGCCAGCAGCCCGACTAGCGGGAGGAGCGAGCAGTACTTC,CASSPTSGRSEQYF
TRBJ1-2,few,.,TRBV7-2,TGTGCCAGCAGCTTAGAGCCCGGACAGATTAACTATGGCTACACCTTC,CASSLEPGQINYGYTF
TRBJ1-2,.,.,TRBV29-1,TGCAGCGCTAACCACGCGGGGGATGGCTACACCTTC,CSANHAGDGYTF
TRBJ1-1,.,.,TRBV19,TGTGCCAGTAGTGGGAGGGTCTCAAACACTGAAGCTTTCTTT,CASSGRVSNTEAFF
TRBJ1-2,.,.,TRBV6-6,TGTGCCAGCAGCCCCCCCAACAGGGACTATGGCTACACCTTC,CASSPPNRDYGYTF
TRBJ2-1,.,.,TRBV21-1,TGTGCCAGCAGCCCGACAGCCACACTAAACAATGAGCAGTTCTTC,CASSPTATLNNEQFF
TRBJ2-7,.,.,TRBV18,TGTGCCAGCCACACGACGGGGGTTCCCTACGAGCAGTACTTC,CASHTTGVPYEQYF
TRBJ1-2,.,TRBD1,TRBV27,TGTGCCAGCAAAGGGGGGACAGGGAAAGGCTACACCTTC,CASKGGTGKGYTF
TRBJ2-1,.,TRBD2,TRBV4-1,TGCGCCAGCAGCCAAGAGGTAGCGGGCGCTTCCTACAATGAGCAGTTCTTC,CASSQEVAGASYNEQFF
TRBJ2-7,many,.,TRBV20-1,TGCAGTGCTAGCGGGAACGAGCAGTACTTC,CSASGNEQYF
TRBJ1-5,.,TRBD1,TRBV30,TGTGCCTGGAGTGTAGGGACAGGGGAAAATCAGCCCCAGCATTTT,CAWSVGTGENQPQHF
TRBJ1-4,.,.,TRBV5-1,TGCGCCAGCAGCTCCTACGCAACTAATGAAAAACTGTTTTTT,CASSSYATNEKLFF
TRBJ2-2,.,TRBD2,TRBV15,TGTGCCACCAGCAGGGGGACTAGCGAGAACACCGGGGAGCTGTTTTTT,CATSRGTSENTGELFF
TRBJ2-5,.,.,TRBV6-5,TGTGCCAGCGGGGAGACTCAAGAGACCCAGTACTTC,CASGETQETQYF
TRBJ2-3,.,TRBD2,TRBV11-3,TGTGCCAGCAGTACTGGACTAGCTGTCGACACGGATACGCAGTATTTT,CASSTGLAVDTDTQYF